The next 15 T cell receptor beta chains were all read from a single sample in a study of OX40 agonist ivuxolimab in advanced cancers. Sequencing used immunoSEQ multiplex PCR; TCRdb keeps in-frame clones, though not all of them. This table has 45,000 to 55,000 clones, 88% appearing once. The sequences come from CD4+ or CD8+ T cells sorted from blood, collected in a trial of the OX40 agonist ivuxolimab. The receptors stem from an adult with an advanced solid tumor such as melanoma, head and neck, liver or kidney cancer.

The genes are TRBV28 and TRBJ2-2, with a possible D match to TRBD2 (7 bases). This CDR3 is 15 amino acids long. V was trimmed by 3 bases and J by 7 bases, leaving 15 bases between them. Per germline, CDR1 MDHEN and CDR2 SYDVKM. DNA for the CDR3: TGTGCCAGCAGTTTGAGGTCGGGGGGCCACGGGGAGCTGTTTTTT. As protein: CASSLRSGGHGELFF.

The chain joins TRBV4-3 to TRBJ2-3, with D tentatively TRBD2 (6 bases). The CDR3 extends over 15 amino acids. Trimming pared 2 bases from V and 3 bases from J, leaving 12 bases between. Germline V CDR1 and CDR2: LGHNA, YSLEER. CDR3: CASSQTGTATDTQYF. CDR3 DNA sequence: TGCGCCAGCAGCCAAACGGGGACTGCAACAGATACGCAGTATTTT.

The chain links TRBV27 to TRBJ1-2; D unresolved. Trimming took off 8 bases at V and 4 bases at J, with 17 bases between the two ends. This CDR3 spans 14 amino acids. Germline V gene data show CDR1 as MNHEY and CDR2 as SMNVEV (reference sequence). The CDR3 loop is CASGPAGLGYGYTF. CDR3 DNA: TGTGCCAGCGGCCCAGCGGGGTTGGGCTATGGCTACACCTTC.

The rearrangement links TRBV7-2 to TRBJ1-5, with 7 bases aligning to TRBD1. Germline CDR1 is SGHTA and CDR2 is FQGNSA. J was trimmed by 6 bases and V by 1 base; bases with no gene match: 9. The CDR3 contains 16 residues. CDR3 protein: CASSLEAGGIRQPQHF. The CDR3 DNA follows: TGTGCCAGCAGCTTAGAGGCAGGGGGGATTCGTCAGCCCCAGCATTTT.

The chain joins TRBV5-1 to TRBJ2-5; 7 bases are a match to TRBD2. V lost 4 bases and J lost 1; bases outside the gene matches: 4. The germline V gene has CDR1 SGHRS and CDR2 YFSETQ. This CDR3 contains 14 residues. The CDR3 DNA reads as TGCGCCAGCAGCCCCGGGACTATCCAAGAGACCCAGTACTTC. The encoded protein is CASSPGTIQETQYF.

This chain joins TRBV15 and TRBJ1-3; 10 nucleotides align to TRBD1. The CDR3 has 16 amino acids. Trimming at V came to 0 bases and at J to 6 bases, leaving 5 bases not matched to a gene. Germline assignment: CDR1 LNHNV and CDR2 YYDKDF (reference sequence). The CDR3 is CATSREKGTGVNTIYF. DNA for the CDR3: TGTGCCACCAGCAGAGAAAAAGGGACAGGGGTAAACACCATATATTTT.

This chain connects TRBV2 to TRBJ2-5; D ambiguous. Germline CDR1 SNHLY, CDR2 FYNNEI. This CDR3 comprises 13 residues. Trimming cost V 7 bases and J 2 bases, with 11 bases left between them. The DNA of the CDR3 is TGTGCCAGCATCAGTAGACGACAAGAGACCCAGTACTTC. Residues: CASISRRQETQYF.

This clone appeared once. The chain uses TRBV11-3 and TRBJ2-7; the match to TRBD2 covers 13 bases. V gave up 1 base and J gave up 6 bases; unmatched junction bases: 3. The CDR3 has 15 amino acids. Germline V gene lookup returns CDR1 SGHNT and CDR2 YENEEA. The CDR3 DNA reads as TGTGCCAGCAGCTTAGTGGGACTAGCGGGAAGCGAGCAGTACTTC. This gives the protein CASSLVGLAGSEQYF.

The rearrangement links TRBV18 to TRBJ2-2, with 10 positions matching TRBD1. The V gene's germline CDR1 is KGHSH and CDR2 LQKENI. J lost 2 bases, V lost 1 base, and 4 bases had no gene match. CDR3 length equals 17 residues. The CDR3 DNA reads as TGTGCCAGCTCACCACGGGGGACAGGGGCTAACACCGGGGAGCTGTTTTTT. This translates into CASSPRGTGANTGELFF.

A single count supports this clone. The chain recombines TRBV7-9 with TRBJ1-4, with a possible D match to TRBD1 (5 bases). V was shortened by 5 bases and J by 3 bases, with 13 bases between the two germline ends. CDR3 length equals 15 residues. The germline gives CDR1 SEHNR, CDR2 FQNEAQ (reference sequence). CDR3 nucleotides: TGTGCCAGCAGCCCCGTGGGGACTCCTAATGAAAAACTGTTTTTT. Protein product: CASSPVGTPNEKLFF.

The gene calls are TRBV7-8 and TRBJ2-5; 14 bases align to TRBD2. This CDR3 contains 16 residues. Unmatched junction bases numbered 5, after V lost 3 bases and J lost 5 bases. Germline V gene sequence: CDR1 SGHVS, CDR2 FQNEAQ. The CDR3 DNA reads as TGTGCCAGCAGCTTTCGGACTAGCGGGAGGCTGGAGACCCAGTACTTC. Translation gives CASSFRTSGRLETQYF.

The chain uses TRBV27 and TRBJ2-3; no clear D gene. Germline V gives CDR1 MNHEY, CDR2 SMNVEV (reference sequence). Trimming pared 7 bases from V and 5 bases from J, leaving 16 bases between. The CDR3 has 14 amino acids. CDR3 amino acids: CASTNPGWGDTQYF. The CDR3 DNA sequence: TGTGCCAGCACGAACCCCGGATGGGGAGATACGCAGTATTTT.

The chain combines TRBV2 with TRBJ1-2, with 7 nucleotides matching TRBD1. The germline gives CDR1 SNHLY, CDR2 FYNNEI. This CDR3 is built from 14 residues. J lost 5 bases, V lost 4 bases, and 7 bases had no gene match. In DNA form, the CDR3 reads TGTGCCAGCAGTGGTTCGGGACAGCTGTATGGCTACACCTTC. It encodes CASSGSGQLYGYTF.

This chain links TRBV10-3 with TRBJ2-5; D may be TRBD2 (5 bases). The CDR3 contains 13 residues. In germline, CDR1 is ENHRY, CDR2 SYGVKD. V gave up 3 bases and J gave up 4 bases, with 9 bases separating them. The CDR3 spells CAISEEGRETQYF. CDR3 bases: TGTGCCATCAGTGAAGAGGGAAGAGAGACCCAGTACTTC.

The gene calls are TRBV30 and TRBJ1-4; TRBD1 might be the D (5 bases). The V and J ends lost 5 bases and 7 bases respectively, with 17 bases between them. CDR1 is GTSNPN, CDR2 SVGIG, per germline (reference sequence). CDR3 length equals 14 residues. The CDR3 loop is CAWGGRPGTEKLFF. The CDR3 bases are TGTGCCTGGGGGGGAAGGCCCGGCACTGAAAAACTGTTTTTT.